The 15 T cell receptor beta chains reported below all come from one sample, sequenced in a study of human T cells and chemical hapten exposure. Time point in this sample: patch test 3, about 24 weeks after DPC sensitization. This sample's treatment: therapeutic diphenylcyclopropenone sensitization with weekly scalp DPC. Unfractionated whole blood was the source of the extracted total RNA. TCRdb re-called the RACE reads with MiXCR, one entry per CDR3 protein. The sample includes some 39,000 distinct CDR3 sequences, 9% to 9.5% of them seen just once. Material: whole blood, obtained in connection with sensitization to the hapten diphenylcyclopropenone (DPC). The source is a man aged 50 or older with alopecia areata. Some clones in this sample may be carry-over from other donors' samples.

This clonotype has just a few counts. The rearrangement links TRBV6-2 or TRBV6-3 to TRBJ2-7; no clear D. Trimming took 6 bases from V and 6 from J, leaving 12 bases between them. The CDR3 consists of 12 residues. The germline V gene encodes CDR1 MNHEY and CDR2 SVGEGT. CDR3: CASSPPGVEQYF. The CDR3 DNA sequence: TGTGCCAGCAGCCCCCCGGGCGTCGAGCAGTACTTC.

This clonotype showed up many times. The V and J genes are TRBV10-3 and TRBJ2-1, with TRBD2 matching 7 bases. Germline lookup yields CDR1 ENHRY and CDR2 SYGVKD. Germline trimming cut 3 bases from V and 0 bases from J; bases unmatched to any gene: 14. The CDR3 length is 19 residues. CDR3 loop: CAISEAASGLKSSYNEQFF. For the CDR3, the DNA is TGTGCCATCAGTGAAGCAGCCTCGGGACTAAAGAGCTCCTACAATGAGCAGTTCTTC.

This clonotype was seen a handful of times. The rearrangement uses TRBV7-2 and TRBJ2-1; 9 bases match TRBD2. Looked up from germline, CDR1 is SGHTA and CDR2 is FQGNSA. The CDR3 length is 13 residues. J was trimmed by 9 bases and V by 3 bases; bases with no gene match: 3. CDR3 sequence (DNA): TGTGCCAGCAGCTTGGGACTAGCCGGTGAGCAGTTCTTC. The encoded protein is CASSLGLAGEQFF.

There are many counts of this clonotype. V usage is TRBV12-3 or TRBV12-4 and J usage is TRBJ2-1; 10 bases align to TRBD2. There are 14 residues in the CDR3. J was trimmed by 5 bases and V by 7 bases; bases with no gene match: 5. CDR3 protein: CASTLAGGDNEQFF. The CDR3 DNA is TGTGCCAGCACCTTAGCGGGAGGCGACAATGAGCAGTTCTTC.

V gene TRBV12-3 or TRBV12-4 combines with J gene TRBJ2-7, with 13 bases lining up with TRBD2. The CDR3 length is 14 residues. After removal of 5 bases from V and 7 bases from J, the junction contained 5 bases not matched to a gene. CDR3 loop: CASSAGLAGREQYF. CDR3 DNA: TGTGCCAGCAGTGCGGGACTAGCGGGACGGGAGCAGTACTTC.

This clonotype was recorded at least ten times. The chain employs TRBV29-1 and TRBJ1-2, with 7 bases that match TRBD1. CDR3 length equals 12 residues. In germline, CDR1 is SQVTM, CDR2 ANQGSEA. The V gene end was trimmed by 5 bases and the J gene end by 4 bases; junction bases not matched to a gene: 4. In nucleotides, the CDR3 is TGCAGCGTTACGGGACAGCCCTATGGCTACACCTTC. Translating it yields CSVTGQPYGYTF.

This clonotype was counted a few times. This rearrangement joins TRBV28 to TRBJ1-5; 8 bases map to TRBD1. The CDR3 extends over 14 amino acids. Germline lookup yields CDR1 MDHEN and CDR2 SYDVKM. Trimming took 6 bases from V and 5 from J; bases not matched to a gene: 6. Here the CDR3 DNA reads TGTGCCAGCAGGGTAACAGGGGGAGATCAGCCCCAGCATTTT. Translating gives CASRVTGGDQPQHF.

This clonotype was recorded at least ten times. V usage is TRBV7-9 and J usage is TRBJ2-3, with TRBD1 matching over 8 bases. The CDR3 contains 16 residues. V gave up 3 bases and J gave up 0 bases; unmatched junction bases: 5. Looked up from germline, CDR1 is SEHNR and CDR2 is FQNEAQ (reference sequence). As DNA, the CDR3 is TGTGCCAGCAGCTTGAGACAGGGGTTGAGCACAGATACGCAGTATTTT. Its protein product is CASSLRQGLSTDTQYF.

This clonotype occurred a few times. The chain links TRBV10-3 to TRBJ1-3; 8 positions agree with TRBD1. CDR1 is ENHRY, CDR2 SYGVKD, per germline. V shed 6 bases and J 4 bases; nucleotides not matched to a gene: 8. The CDR3 runs to 15 residues. CDR3 sequence (DNA): TGTGCCATCAGGCCCCGGACAGGGCTGGGAAACACCATATATTTT. This gives the protein CAIRPRTGLGNTIYF.

This rearrangement joins TRBV19 to TRBJ2-2, with D possibly being TRBD1 (6 bases). Per the germline V gene, CDR1 is LNHDA and CDR2 is SQIVND (reference sequence). V was pared by 7 bases and J by 1 base, with 10 bases between. The CDR3 sequence is 14 residues long. The CDR3 region is CASKQGQNTGELFF. The CDR3 nucleotides read TGTGCCAGTAAACAGGGCCAGAACACCGGGGAGCTGTTTTTT.

For the CDR3, the DNA is TGCGCCAGCAGGTCTAGCGGGACGGACTACAATGAGCAGTTCTTC. This translates into CASRSSGTDYNEQFF. The genes are TRBV4-1 and TRBJ2-1; TRBD2 aligns across 9 bases. The CDR3 consists of 15 residues. Unmatched junction bases numbered 6, after V lost 6 bases and J lost 3 bases. The germline gives CDR1 MGHRA, CDR2 YSYEKL.

Details on this clonotype: The junction departs from the called germline gene at one end, perhaps through a read error. The V gene is TRBV12-3 or TRBV12-4, the J gene TRBJ2-3; the match to TRBD2 covers 8 bases. The CDR3 sequence is 12 residues long. CDR3 sequence: CASSPTSGGGHF. Here the CDR3 DNA reads TGTGCCAGCAGCCCTACTAGCGGAGGGGGACATTTT.

Ten or more counts support this clonotype. The rearrangement links TRBV28 to TRBJ2-2; possible D gene TRBD2, 5 bases. Trimming pared 7 bases from V and 6 bases from J, leaving 12 bases between. Per germline, CDR1 MDHEN and CDR2 SYDVKM. This CDR3 has 13 residues. The CDR3 bases are TGTGCCAGCACAATTAGCGCGCCCGGGGAGCTGTTTTTT. This sequence encodes CASTISAPGELFF.

The chain has TRBV7-3 and TRBJ2-7, with 9 nucleotides matching TRBD2. Per germline, CDR1 SGHTA and CDR2 FQGTGA. CDR3 size: 15 residues. V shed 1 base, J shed 5 bases, and the junction held 6 bases outside the gene matches. The CDR3 DNA sequence: TGTGCCAGCAGCTTAAGGAGCGGGAGGACGCACGAGCAGTACTTC. This gives the protein CASSLRSGRTHEQYF.

V usage is TRBV2 and J usage is TRBJ1-1; 10 positions match TRBD1. V was pared by 7 bases and J by 4 bases, with 6 bases of the junction left unmatched. This CDR3 has 14 residues. The germline gives CDR1 SNHLY, CDR2 FYNNEI. This CDR3 is CASIKTGGITEAFF. The CDR3 DNA reads as TGTGCCAGCATTAAGACAGGGGGCATCACTGAAGCTTTCTTT.